This is a list of T cell receptor beta chains from one sample in a study of blood T cells in healthy people across ages. TCRdb re-called the 5' RACE reads through MiXCR, storing one row per CDR3 protein. The top ten clones hold around 30% of a sample with a few hundred thousand distinct CDR3 sequences, around 27% of them seen once. The sample consisted of blood. These receptors were obtained from a woman in her 70s in good health. The CDR3 runs from the conserved cysteine through the conserved F or W. Each record gives: J gene, V gene, clone size, D gene, CDR3 protein, CDR3 DNA. A D gene is named only where the DNA matches it firmly. Some rows have no size entry. The others give once, few or many, or a class for an expanded clone.

J gene: TRBJ2-6; V gene: TRBV7-6; clone size: NA; D gene: TRBD1; CDR3 protein: CASSYMRTGSGANVLTF; CDR3 DNA: TGTGCCAGCAGCTACATGCGGACAGGGTCCGGGGCCAACGTCCTGACTTTC
J gene: TRBJ2-1; V gene: TRBV9; clone size: NA; D gene: NA; CDR3 protein: CASNVGLSENEQFF; CDR3 DNA: TGTGCCAGCAACGTAGGGCTATCGGAGAATGAGCAGTTCTTC
J gene: TRBJ2-3; V gene: TRBV7-9; clone size: NA; D gene: NA; CDR3 protein: CASSLEAGDTQYF; CDR3 DNA: TGTGCCAGCAGCTTAGAGGCAGGAGATACGCAGTATTTT
J gene: TRBJ2-6; V gene: TRBV20-1; clone size: NA; D gene: NA; CDR3 protein: CSGRGANVLAF; CDR3 DNA: TGCAGTGGACGTGGGGCCAACGTCCTGGCTTTC
J gene: TRBJ2-3; V gene: TRBV4-1; clone size: NA; D gene: NA; CDR3 protein: CASSQESGPPGDTQYF; CDR3 DNA: TGCGCCAGCAGCCAAGAAAGCGGGCCGCCGGGAGATACGCAGTATTTT
J gene: TRBJ2-7; V gene: TRBV7-6; clone size: few; D gene: NA; CDR3 protein: CASSELQGFSYEQYF; CDR3 DNA: TGTGCCAGCAGCGAACTTCAGGGTTTTTCCTACGAGCAGTACTTC
J gene: TRBJ2-3; V gene: TRBV12-3/TRBV12-4; clone size: NA; D gene: TRBD2; CDR3 protein: CASTLAGSTDTQYF; CDR3 DNA: TGTGCCAGCACCTTAGCGGGTAGCACAGATACGCAGTATTTT
J gene: TRBJ2-5; V gene: TRBV3-1; clone size: NA; D gene: TRBD2; CDR3 protein: CASSQGPAGGETQYF; CDR3 DNA: TGTGCCAGCAGCCAAGGCCCGGCGGGAGGAGAGACCCAGTACTTC
J gene: TRBJ2-5; V gene: TRBV7-2; clone size: few; D gene: TRBD2; CDR3 protein: CASSPRRESETQYF; CDR3 DNA: TGTGCCAGCAGCCCCCGGCGGGAGTCAGAGACCCAGTACTTC
J gene: TRBJ2-3; V gene: TRBV28; clone size: NA; D gene: NA; CDR3 protein: CASCGRDLQYF; CDR3 DNA: TGTGCCAGCTGCGGAAGGGATCTTCAGTATTTT
J gene: TRBJ2-7; V gene: TRBV11-1; clone size: NA; D gene: TRBD1; CDR3 protein: CASSVNRGSGEQYF; CDR3 DNA: TGTGCCAGCAGCGTAAACAGGGGATCGGGGGAGCAGTACTTC
J gene: TRBJ2-7; V gene: TRBV7-2; clone size: NA; D gene: NA; CDR3 protein: CASSPDLGEQYF; CDR3 DNA: TGTGCCAGCAGCCCCGATTTGGGCGAGCAGTACTTC
J gene: TRBJ2-4; V gene: TRBV24-1; clone size: few; D gene: NA; CDR3 protein: CATSDLRDQYF; CDR3 DNA: TGTGCCACCAGTGATTTGAGGGACCAGTACTTC
J gene: TRBJ2-1; V gene: TRBV6-5; clone size: many; D gene: TRBD2; CDR3 protein: CASSLAGDSYNEQFF; CDR3 DNA: TGTGCCAGCAGTCTAGCGGGAGACTCCTACAATGAGCAGTTCTTC
J gene: TRBJ1-5; V gene: TRBV6-2/TRBV6-3; clone size: NA; D gene: NA; CDR3 protein: CASSSPLGRPQHF; CDR3 DNA: TGTGCCAGCAGTTCCCCTTTGGGGAGGCCCCAGCATTTT
J gene: TRBJ2-4; V gene: TRBV20-1; clone size: NA; D gene: NA; CDR3 protein: CSARDGGGAKNIQYF; CDR3 DNA: TGCAGTGCTAGAGATGGGGGTGGGGCCAAAAACATTCAGTACTTC
J gene: TRBJ1-4; V gene: TRBV14; clone size: NA; D gene: NA; CDR3 protein: CASSRGQNEKLFF; CDR3 DNA: TGTGCCAGCAGCCGAGGACAGAATGAAAAACTGTTTTTT
J gene: TRBJ2-1; V gene: TRBV24-1; clone size: NA; D gene: TRBD2; CDR3 protein: CATSDRYYGTSGRRLQFF; CDR3 DNA: TGTGCCACCAGTGACCGTTATTACGGGACTAGCGGGAGGAGGTTGCAGTTCTTC
J gene: TRBJ2-3; V gene: TRBV7-9; clone size: NA; D gene: NA; CDR3 protein: CASSLFSTDTQYF; CDR3 DNA: TGTGCCAGCAGCTTATTTAGCACAGATACGCAGTATTTT
J gene: TRBJ2-1; V gene: TRBV5-1; clone size: NA; D gene: NA; CDR3 protein: CVSRQIRGSSCNEQFF; CDR3 DNA: TGCGTCAGCCGTCAAATAAGGGGTAGCTCCTGCAATGAGCAGTTCTTC
J gene: TRBJ1-1; V gene: TRBV6-1; clone size: few; D gene: NA; CDR3 protein: CASSEQGNTEAFF; CDR3 DNA: TGTGCCAGCAGTGAACAGGGAAACACTGAAGCTTTCTTT
J gene: TRBJ1-2; V gene: TRBV7-3; clone size: NA; D gene: NA; CDR3 protein: CASSLTVQGDGYTF; CDR3 DNA: TGTGCCAGCAGCTTAACGGTTCAGGGTGATGGCTACACCTTC
J gene: TRBJ2-6; V gene: TRBV9; clone size: few; D gene: NA; CDR3 protein: CASSVAGTSGANVLTF; CDR3 DNA: TGTGCCAGCAGCGTAGCAGGGACCTCTGGGGCCAACGTCCTGACTTTC
J gene: TRBJ2-3; V gene: TRBV7-2; clone size: NA; D gene: NA; CDR3 protein: CASSPVIGIADTQYF; CDR3 DNA: TGTGCCAGCAGCCCTGTAATTGGGATTGCAGATACGCAGTATTTT
J gene: TRBJ2-1; V gene: TRBV11-2; clone size: few; D gene: TRBD1; CDR3 protein: CASRDRGRGYNEQFF; CDR3 DNA: TGTGCCAGCAGGGACAGGGGAAGGGGTTACAATGAGCAGTTCTTC
J gene: TRBJ2-3; V gene: TRBV5-1; clone size: few; D gene: TRBD2; CDR3 protein: CASSLGTSGTADTQYF; CDR3 DNA: TGCGCCAGCAGCTTGGGGACTAGCGGGACCGCAGATACGCAGTATTTT
J gene: TRBJ1-1; V gene: TRBV2; clone size: NA; D gene: NA; CDR3 protein: CASSEARQVNTEAFF; CDR3 DNA: TGTGCCAGCAGTGAAGCAAGACAGGTGAACACTGAAGCTTTCTTT
J gene: TRBJ2-2; V gene: TRBV12-3/TRBV12-4; clone size: few; D gene: TRBD1; CDR3 protein: CASSSLGTVGGELFF; CDR3 DNA: TGTGCCAGCAGTTCTCTAGGGACAGTGGGCGGGGAGCTGTTTTTT
J gene: TRBJ2-3; V gene: TRBV28; clone size: NA; D gene: NA; CDR3 protein: CASSTRLGRDTQYF; CDR3 DNA: TGTGCCAGCAGTACCCGGCTAGGTAGGGATACGCAGTATTTT
J gene: TRBJ2-7; V gene: TRBV20-1; clone size: NA; D gene: TRBD2; CDR3 protein: CSARDLLAGAYEQYF; CDR3 DNA: TGCAGTGCTAGAGACCTACTAGCGGGGGCCTACGAGCAGTACTTC
J gene: TRBJ2-5; V gene: TRBV28; clone size: NA; D gene: NA; CDR3 protein: CASSHRDFQETQYF; CDR3 DNA: TGTGCCAGCAGTCACCGGGACTTCCAAGAGACCCAGTACTTC
J gene: TRBJ2-1; V gene: TRBV7-2; clone size: few; D gene: NA; CDR3 protein: CASSLEPRNTGNEQFF; CDR3 DNA: TGTGCCAGCAGCTTAGAGCCTAGGAACACGGGCAATGAGCAGTTCTTC
J gene: TRBJ2-1; V gene: TRBV12-3/TRBV12-4; clone size: few; D gene: TRBD1; CDR3 protein: CASRMDRGREQFF; CDR3 DNA: TGTGCCAGCAGGATGGACAGGGGGCGAGAGCAGTTCTTC
J gene: TRBJ1-2; V gene: TRBV3-1; clone size: few; D gene: NA; CDR3 protein: CASSPRGGENYGYTF; CDR3 DNA: TGTGCCAGCAGCCCGAGAGGGGGAGAAAACTATGGCTACACCTTC
J gene: TRBJ1-1; V gene: TRBV20-1; clone size: few; D gene: NA; CDR3 protein: CSATPGGVPGGTEAFF; CDR3 DNA: TGCAGTGCTACCCCTGGGGGGGTTCCTGGGGGGACTGAAGCTTTCTTT
J gene: TRBJ2-3; V gene: TRBV15; clone size: few; D gene: NA; CDR3 protein: CATSRDPGNTDTQYF; CDR3 DNA: TGTGCCACCAGCAGAGATCCGGGGAACACAGATACGCAGTATTTT
J gene: TRBJ2-5; V gene: TRBV29-1; clone size: NA; D gene: NA; CDR3 protein: CSVGRWGETQYF; CDR3 DNA: TGCAGCGTTGGGCGTTGGGGTGAGACCCAGTACTTC
J gene: TRBJ1-5; V gene: TRBV13; clone size: NA; D gene: NA; CDR3 protein: CASSLRGANQPQHF; CDR3 DNA: TGTGCCAGCAGCTTACGTGGAGCCAATCAGCCCCAGCATTTT
J gene: TRBJ2-7; V gene: TRBV20-1; clone size: NA; D gene: TRBD2; CDR3 protein: CSARPTSGGSRQYF; CDR3 DNA: TGCAGTGCTAGGCCGACTAGCGGGGGGTCTCGGCAGTACTTC
J gene: TRBJ1-1; V gene: TRBV7-2; clone size: few; D gene: NA; CDR3 protein: CACSSARLRGVAFF; CDR3 DNA: TGTGCCTGCAGCTCCGCCAGGTTGCGTGGGGTAGCTTTCTTT